The 17 T cell receptor beta chains listed next were all sequenced from one sample in a study of chemoradiotherapy in HPV16-positive cancers. TCRdb's table, derived via immunoSEQ multiplex PCR, lists solely in-frame clones and lacks some. This repertoire shows approximately 9,000 clones, roughly four fifths found once; its top ten account for roughly 2.8%. This material consisted of blood, taken from a patient who underwent chemoradiotherapy. Receptors originate from a human donor with HPV-associated anogenital cancer.

This clone was seen once. The chain has TRBV19 and TRBJ1-2; TRBD1 matches 7 bases. V dropped 1 base and J dropped 8; count of bases not matched to a gene: 10. The length of the CDR3 is 15 residues. Germline lookup yields CDR1 LNHDA and CDR2 SQIVND (reference sequence). The CDR3 here is CASSIAPHRGKGYTF. As DNA, the CDR3 is TGTGCCAGTAGTATAGCCCCCCACAGGGGTAAGGGCTACACCTTC.

This clone is a singleton in its sample. This chain uses TRBV23-1 with TRBJ1-6; TRBD1 aligns across 7 bases. TRBV23-1 counts as an open reading frame of uncertain function. This CDR3 comprises 18 residues. The ends lost 6 bases at V and 8 bases at J; junction bases unmatched: 19. CDR3 DNA sequence: TGCGCCAGCAGACGACAGGGACCGTGCCCTATTCCATATTCACCCCTCCACTTT. Its protein product is CASRRQGPCPIPYSPLHF.

The gene calls are TRBV20-1 and TRBJ1-2, with D unresolved. The CDR3 has 11 residues. CDR1 and CDR2 (germline): DFQATT, SNEGSKA (reference sequence). The V end lost 8 bases, the J end lost 0 bases, and 7 bases lay between the germline ends. The CDR3: CSLFANYGYTF. As DNA, the CDR3 is TGCAGTTTGTTCGCTAACTATGGCTACACCTTC.

The table lists this clone with a count of one. The chain couples TRBV9 to TRBJ2-4; 7 bases agree with TRBD1. Per the germline V gene, CDR1 is SGDLS and CDR2 is YYNGEE. The CDR3 loop spans 13 amino acids. The junction had 2 bases not matched to a gene; V was cut back by 3 bases and J by 5 bases. The CDR3 protein is CASSAGTENIQYF. CDR3 DNA: TGTGCCAGCAGCGCCGGGACAGAAAACATTCAGTACTTC.

A word on this clone: Other DNA sequences in this sample translate to the same CDR3. The rearrangement uses TRBV5-5 and TRBJ1-5, with 9 bases identical to TRBD1. V shed 4 bases and J 0 bases; nucleotides not matched to a gene: 8. Per germline, CDR1 SGHKS and CDR2 YYEKEE (reference sequence). The CDR3 runs to 17 residues. DNA of the CDR3: TGTGCCAGCAGCGCCGGGACAGGGTCATATAGCAATCAGCCCCAGCATTTT. Protein: CASSAGTGSYSNQPQHF. The complete variable domain, with remaining parts taken from reference TRBV5-5 and TRBJ1-5, reads DAGVTQSPTHLIKTRGQQVTLRCSPISGHKSVSWYQQVLGQGPQFIFQYYEKEERGRGNFPDRFSARQFPNYSSELNVNALLLGDSALYLCASSAGTGSYSNQPQHFGDGTRLSIL.

This chain uses TRBV6-1 with TRBJ2-5; unclear D gene. From germline, CDR1 is MNHNS and CDR2 SASEGT. Trimming took off 2 bases at V and 5 bases at J, with 18 bases between the two ends. The CDR3 loop spans 16 amino acids. DNA of the CDR3: TGTGCCAGCAGTGAAAGGTACCTCCACACACCGGAGACCCAGTACTTC. Protein product: CASSERYLHTPETQYF.

V is TRBV2 and J is TRBJ2-2; 9 nucleotides match TRBD1. Germline V gives CDR1 SNHLY, CDR2 FYNNEI. The trim removed 5 bases at V and 9 bases at J, leaving 13 bases unmatched. CDR3 length: 16 residues. The CDR3 loop reads CASSFLGQGNTRELFF. CDR3 DNA sequence: TGTGCCAGCAGTTTCCTTGGACAGGGGAATACCCGGGAGCTGTTTTTT. The complete variable domain, with remaining parts taken from reference TRBV2 and TRBJ2-2, reads EPEVTQTPSHQVTQMGQEVILRCVPISNHLYFYWYRQILGQKVEFLVSFYNNEISEKSEIFDDQFSVERPDGSNFTLKIRSTKLEDSAMYFCASSFLGQGNTRELFFGEGSRLTVL.

The V call is TRBV11-2, the J call TRBJ2-4; the D is unclear. Between the trimmed V and J ends, which lost 5 bases and 0 bases, there was a span of 17 bases. The germline CDR1 and CDR2 sequences are SGHAT and FQNNGV. This CDR3 is 17 amino acids long. In DNA form, the CDR3 reads TGTGCCAGCAGCCATTACAACACCAGACTAGCCAAAAACATTCAGTACTTC. Translating it yields CASSHYNTRLAKNIQYF. Full variable domain (rest looked up from reference TRBV11-2 and TRBJ2-4): EAGVAQSPRYKIIEKRQSVAFWCNPISGHATLYWYQQILGQGPKLLIQFQNNGVVDDSQLPKDRFSAERLKGVDSTLKIQPAKLEDSAVYLCASSHYNTRLAKNIQYFGAGTRLSVL.

The chain is built from TRBV11-2 and TRBJ2-7; D might be TRBD1 (6 bases). The germline gives CDR1 SGHAT, CDR2 FQNNGV. This CDR3 spans 14 amino acids. The V end lost 3 bases, the J end lost 0 bases, and 9 bases lay between the germline ends. CDR3 region: CASSFDRNSYEQYF. CDR3 in DNA: TGTGCCAGCAGCTTTGACAGGAACTCCTACGAGCAGTACTTC.

The V gene is TRBV14, the J gene TRBJ2-7; TRBD1 matches 11 bases. The CDR3 extends over 16 amino acids. The junction had 6 bases not matched to a gene; V was cut back by 2 bases and J by 3 bases. Per the germline V gene, CDR1 is SGHDN and CDR2 is FVKESK. In DNA form, the CDR3 reads TGTGCCAGCAGCCAACCCGGGACAGGGGGGCTCTACGAGCAGTACTTC. The encoded protein is CASSQPGTGGLYEQYF.

The chain employs TRBV29-1 and TRBJ2-3; 7 positions agree with TRBD2. The junction had 10 bases not matched to a gene; V was cut back by 8 bases and J by 2 bases. Germline values: CDR1 SQVTM, CDR2 ANQGSEA. The CDR3 length is 14 residues. The CDR3 here is CSHTGTTFTDTQYF. The CDR3 bases are TGCAGCCACACCGGGACTACCTTCACAGATACGCAGTATTTT.

In this sample, this clone turned up a few times. The chain couples TRBV7-8 to TRBJ2-7, with TRBD1 as a possible D gene (6 bases). This CDR3 is built from 14 residues. The V and J ends lost 5 bases and 4 bases respectively, with 15 bases between them. Per germline, CDR1 SGHVS and CDR2 FQNEAQ. DNA of the CDR3: TGTGCCAGCAGCCCCGGGACAAGGCAATACGAGCAGTACTTC. It specifies CASSPGTRQYEQYF.

This sequence joins TRBV29-1 and TRBJ2-5; D is perhaps TRBD2 (7 bases). This CDR3 has 14 residues. Trimming shortened V by 2 bases and J by 7 bases, and 17 bases separated the two germline ends. In germline, CDR1 is SQVTM, CDR2 ANQGSEA. The DNA for the CDR3 is TGCAGCGTTGAATTAGGGGGGGGCAGGTCGACCCAGTACTTC. It codes for CSVELGGGRSTQYF.

The chain couples TRBV7-8 to TRBJ2-5; 7 positions agree with TRBD2. Trimming removed 5 bases from V and 5 bases from J; junction bases left unmatched: 11. The CDR3 spans 15 residues. Germline loops: CDR1 SGHVS, CDR2 FQNEAQ. As DNA, the CDR3 is TGTGCCAGCAGCACAGCGGGGATTGGGAGGGAGACCCAGTACTTC. This codes for CASSTAGIGRETQYF.

This clone was detected only a few times. The chain couples TRBV4-2 to TRBJ2-1; D may be TRBD2 (7 bases). The CDR3 has 15 amino acids. Germline CDR1 is LGHNA and CDR2 is YNFKEQ. The V end was cut by 3 bases, the J end by 8 bases, with 17 bases between. Here the CDR3 reads CASSHGGGEGDEQFF. The CDR3 bases are TGTGCCAGCAGCCATGGGGGGGGCGAAGGGGATGAGCAGTTCTTC.

The chain recombines TRBV19 with TRBJ2-5; D gene unclear. The V gene's germline CDR1 is LNHDA and CDR2 SQIVND (reference sequence). The CDR3 spans 12 residues. V dropped 1 base and J dropped 4 bases, with 4 bases sitting between them. For the CDR3, the DNA is TGTGCCAGTAGTATAGCCGGAGAGACCCAGTACTTC. Residues: CASSIAGETQYF.

The rearrangement uses TRBV27 and TRBJ1-5; D uncertain. Trimming pared 3 bases from V and 3 bases from J, leaving 21 bases between. This CDR3 has 18 residues. Germline V gene sequence: CDR1 MNHEY, CDR2 SMNVEV (reference sequence). The CDR3 is CASSFERGLLGNNQPQHF. Written as DNA, the CDR3 is TGTGCCAGCAGTTTCGAACGCGGGCTGCTCGGTAACAATCAGCCCCAGCATTTT.